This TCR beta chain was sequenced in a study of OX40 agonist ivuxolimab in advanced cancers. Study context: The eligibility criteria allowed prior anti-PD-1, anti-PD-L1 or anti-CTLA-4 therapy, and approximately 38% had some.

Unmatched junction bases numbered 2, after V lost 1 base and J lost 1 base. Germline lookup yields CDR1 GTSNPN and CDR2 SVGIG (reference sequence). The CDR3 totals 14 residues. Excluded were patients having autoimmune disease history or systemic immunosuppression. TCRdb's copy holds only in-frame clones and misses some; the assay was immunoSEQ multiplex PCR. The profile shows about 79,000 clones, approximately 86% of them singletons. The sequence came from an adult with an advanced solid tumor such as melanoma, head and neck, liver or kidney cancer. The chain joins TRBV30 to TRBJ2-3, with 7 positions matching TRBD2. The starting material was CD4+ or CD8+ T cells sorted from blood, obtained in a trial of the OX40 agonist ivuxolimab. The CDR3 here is CAWSGLAGTDTQYF. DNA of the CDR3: TGTGCCTGGAGTGGGCTAGCGGGCACAGATACGCAGTATTTT.